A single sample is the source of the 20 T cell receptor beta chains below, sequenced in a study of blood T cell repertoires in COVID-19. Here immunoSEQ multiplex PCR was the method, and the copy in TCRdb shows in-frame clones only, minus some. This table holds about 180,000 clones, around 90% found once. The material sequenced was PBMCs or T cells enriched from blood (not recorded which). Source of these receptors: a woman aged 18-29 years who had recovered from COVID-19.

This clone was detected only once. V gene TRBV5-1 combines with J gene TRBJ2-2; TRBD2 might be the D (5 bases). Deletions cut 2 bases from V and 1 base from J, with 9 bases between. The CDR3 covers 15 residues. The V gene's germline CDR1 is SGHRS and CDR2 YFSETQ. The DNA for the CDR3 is TGCGCCAGCAGCTTTAGAGGGAAGAACACCGGGGAGCTGTTTTTT. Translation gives CASSFRGKNTGELFF.

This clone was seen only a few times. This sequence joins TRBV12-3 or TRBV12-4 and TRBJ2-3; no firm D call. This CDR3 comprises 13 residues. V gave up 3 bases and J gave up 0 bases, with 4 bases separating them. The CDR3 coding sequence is TGTGCCAGCAGTTTGGCCAGCACAGATACGCAGTATTTT. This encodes CASSLASTDTQYF.

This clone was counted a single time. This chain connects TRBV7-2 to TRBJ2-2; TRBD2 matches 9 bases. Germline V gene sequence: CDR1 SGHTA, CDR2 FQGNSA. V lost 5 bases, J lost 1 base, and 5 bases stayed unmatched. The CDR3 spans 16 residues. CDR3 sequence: CASSGDSGRNTGELFF. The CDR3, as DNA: TGTGCCAGCAGCGGAGATAGCGGGAGGAACACCGGGGAGCTGTTTTTT. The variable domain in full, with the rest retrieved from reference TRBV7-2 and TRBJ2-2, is GAGVSQSPSNKVTEKGKDVELRCDPISGHTALYWYRQSLGQGLEFLIYFQGNSAPDKSGLPSDRFSAERTGGSVSTLTIQRTQQEDSAVYLCASSGDSGRNTGELFFGEGSRLTVL.

The CDR3 loop is CASSLTTDNSPLHF. CDR3 bases: TGTGCCAGCAGTTTAACGACAGATAATTCACCCCTCCACTTT. This chain uses TRBV28 with TRBJ1-6; weak D call: TRBD1 (5 bases). Deletions cut 2 bases from V and 5 bases from J, with 7 bases between. Per the germline V gene, CDR1 is MDHEN and CDR2 is SYDVKM. This CDR3 comprises 14 residues. Looking up the rest from reference TRBV28 and TRBJ1-6 gives the full variable domain: DVKVTQSSRYLVKRTGEKVFLECVQDMDHENMFWYRQDPGLGLRLIYFSYDVKMKEKGDIPEGYSVSREKKERFSLILESASTNQTSMYLCASSLTTDNSPLHFGNGTRLTVT.

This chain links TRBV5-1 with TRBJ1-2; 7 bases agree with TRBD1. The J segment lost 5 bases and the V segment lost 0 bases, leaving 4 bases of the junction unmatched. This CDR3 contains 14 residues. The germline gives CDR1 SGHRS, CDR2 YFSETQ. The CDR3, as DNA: TGCGCCAGCAGCTTGGCAGGGGGAGAGTATGGCTACACCTTC. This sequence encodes CASSLAGGEYGYTF.

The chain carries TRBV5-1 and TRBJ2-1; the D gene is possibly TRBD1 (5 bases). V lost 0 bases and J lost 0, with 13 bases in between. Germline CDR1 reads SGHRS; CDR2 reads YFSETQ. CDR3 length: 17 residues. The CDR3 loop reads CASSLAEGVISYNEQFF. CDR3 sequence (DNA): TGCGCCAGCAGCTTGGCCGAAGGGGTAATCTCCTACAATGAGCAGTTCTTC.

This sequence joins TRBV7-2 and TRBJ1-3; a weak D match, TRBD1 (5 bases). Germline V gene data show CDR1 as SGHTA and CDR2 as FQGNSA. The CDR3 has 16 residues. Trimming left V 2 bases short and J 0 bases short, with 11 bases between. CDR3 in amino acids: CASSLSTVNSGNTIYF. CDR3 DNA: TGTGCCAGCAGCTTATCGACAGTAAACTCTGGAAACACCATATATTTT.

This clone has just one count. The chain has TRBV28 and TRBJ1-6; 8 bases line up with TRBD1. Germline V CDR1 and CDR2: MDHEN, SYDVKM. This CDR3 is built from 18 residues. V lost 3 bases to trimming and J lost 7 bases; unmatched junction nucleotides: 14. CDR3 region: CASSFISGGAMMNSPLHF. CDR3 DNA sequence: TGTGCCAGCAGTTTCATTTCAGGGGGCGCAATGATGAATTCACCCCTCCACTTT.

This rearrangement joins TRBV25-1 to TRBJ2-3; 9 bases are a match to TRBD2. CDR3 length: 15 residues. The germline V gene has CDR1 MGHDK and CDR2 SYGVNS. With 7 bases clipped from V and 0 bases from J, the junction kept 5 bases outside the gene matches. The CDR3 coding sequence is TGTGCCAGCACCATGACTAGCGGAAGCACAGATACGCAGTATTTT. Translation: CASTMTSGSTDTQYF.

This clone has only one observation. The CDR3 region has the DNA TGTGCCAGTAGTATAGGGGTGGGGGCGGCCAAAAACATTCAGTACTTC. Its protein is CASSIGVGAAKNIQYF. The chain couples TRBV19 to TRBJ2-4; perhaps TRBD1 as D (6 bases). Trimming shortened V by 1 base and J by 1 base, and 11 bases separated the two germline ends. Germline loops: CDR1 LNHDA, CDR2 SQIVND (reference sequence). This CDR3 has 16 amino acids.

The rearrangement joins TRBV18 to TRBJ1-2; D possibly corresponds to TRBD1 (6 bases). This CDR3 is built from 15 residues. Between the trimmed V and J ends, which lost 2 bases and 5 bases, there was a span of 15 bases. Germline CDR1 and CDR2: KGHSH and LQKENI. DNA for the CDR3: TGTGCCAGCTCACCAAGATCGGGGGGCGCGTATGGCTACACCTTC. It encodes CASSPRSGGAYGYTF. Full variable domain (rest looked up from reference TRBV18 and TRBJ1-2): NAGVMQNPRHLVRRRGQEARLRCSPMKGHSHVYWYRQLPEEGLKFMVYLQKENIIDESGMPKERFSAEFPKEGPSILRIQQVVRGDSAAYFCASSPRSGGAYGYTFGSGTRLTVV.

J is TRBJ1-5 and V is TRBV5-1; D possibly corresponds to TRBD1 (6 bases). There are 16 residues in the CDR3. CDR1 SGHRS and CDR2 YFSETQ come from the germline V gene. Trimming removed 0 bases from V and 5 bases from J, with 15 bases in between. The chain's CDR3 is CASSLGAGVGDQPQHF. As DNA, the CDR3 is TGCGCCAGCAGCTTGGGGGCAGGGGTTGGGGATCAGCCCCAGCATTTT.

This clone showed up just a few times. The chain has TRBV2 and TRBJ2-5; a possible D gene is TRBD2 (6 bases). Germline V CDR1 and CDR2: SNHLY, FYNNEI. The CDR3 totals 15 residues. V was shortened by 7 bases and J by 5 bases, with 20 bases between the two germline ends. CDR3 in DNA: TGTGCCAGCAAAAGGATGGGATCGGCGGGGGAGACCCAGTACTTC. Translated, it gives CASKRMGSAGETQYF.

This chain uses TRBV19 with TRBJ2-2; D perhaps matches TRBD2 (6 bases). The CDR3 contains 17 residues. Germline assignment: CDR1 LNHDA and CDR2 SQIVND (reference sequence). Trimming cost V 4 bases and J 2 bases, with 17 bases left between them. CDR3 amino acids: CASSTTARGVNTGELFF. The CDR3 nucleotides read TGTGCCAGTAGTACAACCGCCCGCGGGGTCAACACCGGGGAGCTGTTTTTT.

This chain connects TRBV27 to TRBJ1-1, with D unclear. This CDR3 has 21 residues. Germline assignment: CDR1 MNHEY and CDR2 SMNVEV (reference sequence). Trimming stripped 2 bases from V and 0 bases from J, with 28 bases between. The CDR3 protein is CASSLKRSLPSSHRMNTEAFF. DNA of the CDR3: TGTGCCAGCAGTTTAAAACGGTCCCTGCCCTCAAGCCACAGAATGAACACTGAAGCTTTCTTT.

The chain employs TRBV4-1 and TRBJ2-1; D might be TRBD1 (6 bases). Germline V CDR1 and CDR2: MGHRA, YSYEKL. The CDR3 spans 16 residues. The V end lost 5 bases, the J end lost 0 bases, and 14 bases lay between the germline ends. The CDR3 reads CASSYTGQSSYNEQFF. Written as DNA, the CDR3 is TGCGCCAGCAGCTACACAGGGCAGAGCTCCTACAATGAGCAGTTCTTC.

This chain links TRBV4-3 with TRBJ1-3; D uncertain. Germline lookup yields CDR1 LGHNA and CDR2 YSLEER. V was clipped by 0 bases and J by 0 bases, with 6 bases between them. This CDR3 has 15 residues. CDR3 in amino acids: CASSQDGSSGNTIYF. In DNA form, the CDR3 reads TGCGCCAGCAGCCAAGACGGTAGCTCTGGAAACACCATATATTTT.

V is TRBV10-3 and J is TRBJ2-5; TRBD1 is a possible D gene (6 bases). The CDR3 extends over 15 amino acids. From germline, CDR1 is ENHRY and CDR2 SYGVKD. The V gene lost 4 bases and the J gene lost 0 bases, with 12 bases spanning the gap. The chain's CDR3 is CAISGTAKNQETQYF. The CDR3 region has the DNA TGTGCCATCAGTGGGACAGCCAAAAACCAAGAGACCCAGTACTTC.

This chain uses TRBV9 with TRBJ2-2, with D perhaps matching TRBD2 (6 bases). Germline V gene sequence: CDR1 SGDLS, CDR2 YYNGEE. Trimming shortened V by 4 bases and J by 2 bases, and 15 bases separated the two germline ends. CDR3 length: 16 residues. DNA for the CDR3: TGTGCCAGCAGCACAGAGGGGAGGACTAACACCGGGGAGCTGTTTTTT. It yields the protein CASSTEGRTNTGELFF.

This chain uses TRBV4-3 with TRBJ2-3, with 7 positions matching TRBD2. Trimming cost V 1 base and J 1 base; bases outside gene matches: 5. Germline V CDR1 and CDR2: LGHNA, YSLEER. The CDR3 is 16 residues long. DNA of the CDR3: TGCGCCAGCAGCCAAGCGTTCCTAGCGGGCACAGATACGCAGTATTTT. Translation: CASSQAFLAGTDTQYF.